Listed below are T cell receptor beta chains from one sample, sequenced in a study of cytomegalovirus exposure and HLA in healthy donors. Generated by immunoSEQ multiplex PCR, the TCRdb table keeps only in-frame clones and is missing some. The sample lists 95,000 to 100,000 clones, about 75% occurring once. Sequenced input: PBMCs. The receptors were sampled from a man in his forties or fifties in good health and CMV-seropositive. The CDR3 runs from the conserved cysteine through the conserved F or W. Fields, in order: V gene, CDR3 length, D gene, clone size, J gene, CDR3 protein, CDR3 DNA. D genes are given only for firm matches. Not every row has a clone size; where given, it reads once, few, many or a size class.

>TRBV10-2|15|NA|NA|TRBJ2-1
CASNSREYRNNEQFF
TGCGCCAGCAATAGCCGGGAGTATCGAAACAATGAGCAGTTCTTC
>TRBV7-8|18|NA|NA|TRBJ1-1
CASSFGSGFGARDTEAFF
TGTGCCAGCAGCTTCGGGTCCGGTTTTGGGGCTAGGGACACTGAAGCTTTCTTT
>TRBV6-5|12|NA|NA|TRBJ1-1
CASKRGDTEAFF
TGTGCCAGCAAGCGGGGGGACACTGAAGCTTTCTTT
>TRBV7-2|14|NA|NA|TRBJ1-2
CASSYHRAAYGYTF
TGTGCCAGCAGCTACCACAGGGCTGCCTATGGCTACACCTTC
>TRBV7-6|14|TRBD1|few|TRBJ2-7
CASSLGQGDYEQYF
TGTGCCAGCAGCCTCGGACAGGGGGACTACGAGCAGTACTTC
>TRBV6-6|15|TRBD1|NA|TRBJ1-1
CASSYSRQGGTEAFF
TGTGCCAGCAGTTACTCCCGACAGGGTGGCACTGAAGCTTTCTTT
>TRBV4-1|15|TRBD2|NA|TRBJ2-3
CASSQVAGGGDTQYF
TGCGCCAGCAGCCAAGTAGCGGGAGGAGGAGATACGCAGTATTTT
>TRBV6-6|16|TRBD1|once|TRBJ2-5
CASSYLRAGGQETQYF
TGTGCCAGCAGTTACTTGCGGGCAGGGGGTCAAGAGACCCAGTACTTC
>TRBV10-2|13|TRBD2|NA|TRBJ2-7
CASGLAGVWEQYF
TGCGCCTCGGGACTAGCGGGAGTTTGGGAGCAGTACTTC
>TRBV6-6|15|TRBD2|few|TRBJ2-7
CATTGFVTSGYEQYF
TGTGCCACCACAGGTTTTGTGACTAGCGGTTACGAGCAGTACTTC
>TRBV7-9|14|TRBD1|once|TRBJ2-5
CASSLDRDQETQYF
TGTGCCAGCAGCCTCGACAGGGACCAAGAGACCCAGTACTTC
>TRBV6-1|14|NA|few|TRBJ1-4
CASSEGITGEKLFF
TGTGCCAGCAGTGAGGGGATTACGGGGGAAAAACTGTTTTTT
>TRBV4-3|16|TRBD2|NA|TRBJ2-3
CASSQSKAGAPDTQYF
TGCGCCAGCAGCCAAAGTAAAGCGGGAGCTCCAGATACGCAGTATTTT
>TRBV9|17|NA|few|TRBJ2-7
CASSPNVGPDRGYEQYF
TGTGCCAGCAGTCCCAATGTAGGGCCGGATCGGGGCTACGAGCAGTACTTC
>TRBV6-1|15|NA|NA|TRBJ1-5
CASITAQDSNQPQHF
TGTGCCAGCATTACTGCTCAGGATAGCAATCAGCCCCAGCATTTT
>TRBV27|14|NA|NA|TRBJ2-3
CASSSGIRPDTQYF
TGTGCCAGCAGTTCGGGGATTCGCCCGGATACGCAGTATTTT
>TRBV4-1|17|NA|NA|TRBJ1-4
CASSQDLSGATNEKLFF
TGCGCCAGCAGCCAAGACCTCTCGGGGGCAACTAATGAAAAACTGTTTTTT
>TRBV9|12|NA|NA|TRBJ1-2
CASSQGGYGYTF
TGTGCCAGCAGCCAAGGGGGCTATGGCTACACCTTC
>TRBV29-1|13|TRBD1|NA|TRBJ2-5
CSDLGQGGETQYF
TGCAGCGACCTCGGACAGGGGGGAGAGACCCAGTACTTC
>TRBV9|15|TRBD1|NA|TRBJ2-5
CASSVGQGALETQYF
TGTGCCAGCAGCGTAGGACAGGGGGCGCTGGAGACCCAGTACTTC
>TRBV28|15|TRBD1|NA|TRBJ2-5
CASREGQGGFGTQYF
TGTGCCAGCAGGGAGGGACAGGGGGGGTTCGGGACCCAGTACTTC
>TRBV6-1|13|NA|NA|TRBJ2-7
CASSPRRGHEQYF
TGTGCCAGCAGTCCGAGGAGGGGCCACGAGCAGTACTTC
>TRBV7-2|13|NA|NA|TRBJ2-7
CASRLGQNYEQYF
TGTGCCAGCCGCCTAGGACAGAACTACGAGCAGTACTTC
>TRBV7-2|15|TRBD2|few|TRBJ2-5
CASSPRPGLAQTQYF
TGTGCCAGCAGCCCGCGGCCCGGACTAGCCCAGACCCAGTACTTC
>TRBV29-1|14|TRBD1|NA|TRBJ2-3
CSVQGQGAIDTQYF
TGCAGCGTTCAGGGACAGGGGGCAATAGATACGCAGTATTTT
>TRBV7-8|13|NA|NA|TRBJ1-1
CASSSPRRNEAFF
TGTGCCAGCAGCTCCCCGAGGAGGAATGAAGCTTTCTTT
>TRBV15|16|NA|NA|TRBJ2-5
CATSRGQAASQETQYF
TGTGCCACCAGCAGAGGACAGGCCGCTAGCCAAGAGACCCAGTACTTC
>TRBV12-5|15|TRBD2|NA|TRBJ2-1
CASGLGGGGYNEQFF
TGTGCTAGTGGTTTGGGAGGCGGGGGCTACAATGAGCAGTTCTTC
>TRBV21-1|13|NA|NA|TRBJ2-3
CASSKETPLTQYF
TGTGCCAGCAGCAAGGAGACTCCACTTACGCAGTATTTT
>TRBV9|14|NA|NA|TRBJ2-3
CASSVGASTDTQYF
TGTGCCAGCAGCGTAGGGGCAAGCACAGATACGCAGTATTTT
>TRBV19|14|NA|NA|TRBJ2-5
CASSVTGSQETQYF
TGTGCCAGTAGTGTGACCGGGTCCCAAGAGACCCAGTACTTC
>TRBV11-2|16|NA|NA|TRBJ1-6
CASSIKLSTVFSPLHF
TGTGCCAGCAGCATAAAGTTGTCGACAGTTTTTTCACCCCTCCACTTT